Sequencing of this T cell receptor beta chain was carried out in a study of circulating and synovial CD4+ cells in juvenile arthritis. The length of the CDR3 is 14 residues. V lost 8 bases and J lost 4, with 15 bases in between. The V gene's germline CDR1 is MNHEY and CDR2 SVGAGI. Details on this clone: Its antigen is undetermined.

Assay: immunoSEQ multiplex PCR; the TCRdb copy retains only in-frame clones and omits some. In the table there are tens of thousands of clones, roughly 95% of which are singletons. Findings of the study overall: Shared-clonotype fractions with synovium likely underestimate full repertoire overlap.

This receptor was taken from a human donor with juvenile idiopathic arthritis. The sample was CD4+ T cells from blood. The chain joins TRBV6-5 to TRBJ2-1; D possibly corresponds to TRBD1 (5 bases). CDR3 DNA: TGTGCCAGCGGGGCAGGGAAGAAATACAATGAGCAGTTCTTC. Protein: CASGAGKKYNEQFF.